This passage covers 8 T cell receptor beta chains from one sample sequenced in a study of T cell changes during pregnancy in multiple sclerosis. TCRdb keeps only in-frame clones here, not all; method: immunoSEQ multiplex PCR. This table holds 39,000 or so clones, roughly 87% found once. Sequencing was performed on CD8+ T cells from peripheral blood mononuclear cells, taken in the first trimester of pregnancy. The receptors derive from a female donor with multiple sclerosis, enrolled in a pregnancy study.

The rearrangement uses TRBV27 and TRBJ2-7; the D gene is possibly TRBD2 (6 bases). Trimming removed 5 bases from V and 6 bases from J, with 20 bases in between. This CDR3 region has 15 residues. The germline CDR1 and CDR2 sequences are MNHEY and SMNVEV (reference sequence). Here the CDR3 DNA reads TGTGCCAGCAGTCCAGAAATCGGGGGTATGGGCGAGCAGTACTTC. Its translation is CASSPEIGGMGEQYF.

The chain employs TRBV7-9 and TRBJ2-3; TRBD1 aligns across 9 bases. V lost 6 bases and J lost 3; bases outside the gene matches: 19. The CDR3 length is 19 residues. The germline gives CDR1 SEHNR, CDR2 FQNEAQ (reference sequence). CDR3 in DNA: TGTGCCAGCAGAATGTCAGAAATAGACGTCGGGACAGGGACAGATACGCAGTATTTT. Translation gives CASRMSEIDVGTGTDTQYF.

The chain uses TRBV7-2 and TRBJ2-3, with 8 bases matching TRBD2. The V segment lost 0 bases and the J segment 4 bases; nucleotides outside the gene matches: 6. The V gene's germline CDR1 is SGHTA and CDR2 FQGNSA. This CDR3 has 16 amino acids. The CDR3 sequence is CASSLAAGVVSDTQYF. The CDR3 nucleotides are TGTGCCAGCAGCTTAGCAGCGGGAGTGGTTTCAGATACGCAGTATTTT. Full variable domain (remainder filled in from reference TRBV7-2 and TRBJ2-3): GAGVSQSPSNKVTEKGKDVELRCDPISGHTALYWYRQSLGQGLEFLIYFQGNSAPDKSGLPSDRFSAERTGGSVSTLTIQRTQQEDSAVYLCASSLAAGVVSDTQYFGPGTRLTVL.

The chain carries TRBV7-7 and TRBJ1-4, with unresolved D. CDR3 length: 14 residues. Trimming stripped 1 base from V and 6 bases from J, with 9 bases between. Germline V gene data show CDR1 as SSHAT and CDR2 as FNYEAQ (reference sequence). CDR3 loop: CASSLGPRDEKLFF. The CDR3 DNA reads as TGTGCCAGCAGCTTAGGGCCTCGGGATGAAAAACTGTTTTTT.

The chain has TRBV30 and TRBJ1-2; D call uncertain. CDR1 and CDR2 (germline): GTSNPN, SVGIG (reference sequence). V lost 0 bases and J lost 4, with 6 bases in between. The CDR3 length is 12 residues. CDR3 loop: CAWSVVSYGYTF. CDR3 sequence (DNA): TGTGCCTGGAGTGTAGTGAGCTATGGCTACACCTTC.

The chain employs TRBV5-5 and TRBJ2-1; 9 bases are shared with TRBD2. The CDR3 has 16 residues. Germline-derived CDR1 and CDR2 are SGHKS and YYEKEE (reference sequence). The V segment lost 4 bases and the J segment 8 bases; nucleotides outside the gene matches: 13. In DNA form, the CDR3 reads TGTGCCAGCAGCCCTCTAAGCGGGGGGCTAATTTATGAGCAGTTCTTC. Residues: CASSPLSGGLIYEQFF.

The sample holds one count of this clone. J is TRBJ1-6 and V is TRBV5-1; weak D call: TRBD1 (6 bases). With 3 bases removed from V and 7 bases from J, the gap between germline ends came to 11 bases. The CDR3 is made up of 14 amino acids. Germline values: CDR1 SGHRS, CDR2 YFSETQ. CDR3 amino acids: CASSYETGNSPLHF. DNA of the CDR3: TGCGCCAGCAGCTACGAGACAGGAAATTCACCCCTCCACTTT.

This clone was picked up one time. V and J are TRBV11-2 and TRBJ1-3; TRBD1 is a possible D gene (5 bases). This CDR3 contains 15 residues. With 6 bases removed from V and 0 bases from J, the gap between germline ends came to 12 bases. Germline V gives CDR1 SGHAT, CDR2 FQNNGV. This CDR3 is CASSLDSFSGNTIYF. In nucleotides, the CDR3 is TGTGCCAGCAGTCTCGACAGTTTCTCTGGAAACACCATATATTTT.